This is a list of T cell receptor beta chains from one sample in a study of blood T cell repertoires in COVID-19. TCRdb keeps only in-frame clones here, not all; method: immunoSEQ multiplex PCR. The sample consists of 40,000 to 45,000 clones, approximately 90% of them appearing once. Sequencing used peripheral blood. The receptors here all came from a middle-aged man with COVID-19, enrolled during active disease. CDR3s include the opening cysteine and the closing phenylalanine or tryptophan. Fields, in order: J gene, V gene, CDR3 protein.

J: TRBJ2-7
V: TRBV7-9
CDR3: CASQGPQEQYF

J: TRBJ2-2
V: TRBV11-1
CDR3: CASGTGRDTGELFF

J: TRBJ2-3
V: TRBV5-1
CDR3: CASSSQTALRTDTQYF

J: TRBJ2-7
V: TRBV28
CDR3: CASSTGGGSYEQYF

J: TRBJ1-5
V: TRBV9
CDR3: CASRGDRGQPQHF

J: TRBJ1-2
V: TRBV28
CDR3: CASSSTGGGTANYGYTF

J: TRBJ1-2
V: TRBV10-2
CDR3: CASWRYTF

J: TRBJ2-1
V: TRBV24-1
CDR3: CATSDLQETSGSKQFF

J: TRBJ2-1
V: TRBV27
CDR3: CASNQGGLPTNEQFF

J: TRBJ1-2
V: TRBV5-1
CDR3: CASSPGQTYGYTF

J: TRBJ2-5
V: TRBV12-3/TRBV12-4
CDR3: CASARAKETQYF

J: TRBJ2-7
V: TRBV7-9
CDR3: CASSPVGLSSYEQYF

J: TRBJ1-1
V: TRBV5-1
CDR3: CASSADSGGTEAFF

J: TRBJ2-1
V: TRBV14
CDR3: CASSQLTSGGIGYEQFF

J: TRBJ2-2
V: TRBV4-1
CDR3: CASSKLAGPGTGELFF

J: TRBJ1-6
V: TRBV10-3
CDR3: CAFSPGDGSPLHF

J: TRBJ2-7
V: TRBV4-1
CDR3: CASSRLAGTYEQYF

J: TRBJ2-7
V: TRBV30
CDR3: CAWSWGGVWEQYF

J: TRBJ2-4
V: TRBV7-9
CDR3: CASSPWTGRNIQYF

J: TRBJ2-3
V: TRBV7-2
CDR3: CASSLTGGSSDTQYF

J: TRBJ2-7
V: TRBV11-3
CDR3: CASSRDRQSSYEQYF

J: TRBJ2-2
V: TRBV11-3
CDR3: CASSLAATSSLPTGELFF

J: TRBJ2-7
V: TRBV27
CDR3: CASRAGQGMAQYF

J: TRBJ2-2
V: TRBV7-9
CDR3: CASSLGTSGNTGELFF

J: TRBJ2-2
V: TRBV11-3
CDR3: CASSFSGQALSAGELFF

J: TRBJ2-2
V: TRBV7-6
CDR3: CASSLARDREVGELFF

J: TRBJ2-7
V: TRBV6-5
CDR3: CASRDASALSYEQYF

J: TRBJ2-5
V: TRBV6-5
CDR3: CASRPLAGGRETQYF

J: TRBJ1-2
V: TRBV19
CDR3: CASRSRGQDGGYTF

J: TRBJ2-3
V: TRBV5-3
CDR3: CAPGGGGGTDTQYF

J: TRBJ1-2
V: TRBV28
CDR3: CASSTTGPSNYGYTF

J: TRBJ1-3
V: TRBV19
CDR3: CASSTTGAGNTIYF

J: TRBJ2-7
V: TRBV11-3
CDR3: CASSAGQGSQYEQYF

J: TRBJ2-1
V: TRBV23-1
CDR3: CASRGIYGTSGKDEQFF

J: TRBJ2-1
V: TRBV7-9
CDR3: CASSLTGAGGAPSYNEQFF

J: TRBJ1-1
V: TRBV29-1
CDR3: CSVALRMNTEAFF

J: TRBJ1-3
V: TRBV11-3
CDR3: CASSLGTLSGNTIYF